The rows below give T cell receptor beta chains drawn from one sample of a study of shared clonotypes between healthy human individuals. Sequenced by immunoSEQ multiplex PCR; TCRdb stores in-frame clones only, minus some. The sample includes 1.5 million to 2.5 million clones, about 95% of them seen just once. Sequencing input: naive CD8+ T cells sorted from blood. The receptors originated from a man between 18 and 35 years old in good health. Both conserved end residues are part of each CDR3. The D gene is left open where the match is weak. Where a row states a size, it is once, few, many or the class of an expanded clone; other rows omit it.

clone_size	v_call	d_call	j_call	cdr3_nt	cdr3_aa
.	TRBV4-3	.	TRBJ1-1	TGCGCCAGCAGCCAAACAACAGAGAACACTGAAGCTTTCTTT	CASSQTTENTEAFF
.	TRBV4-3	.	TRBJ2-7	TGCGCCAGCAGCCAAGTCCTGGGCAGCTCCTACGAGCAGTACTTC	CASSQVLGSSYEQYF
once	TRBV27	TRBD1	TRBJ1-6	TGTGCCAGCACCTTGTCGGGACAGGGGGTTCGGAATTCACCCCTCCACTTT	CASTLSGQGVRNSPLHF
.	TRBV27	.	TRBJ1-6	TGTGCCAGCAGTTCCAGGGGTACAATGGGTTCACCCCTCCACTTT	CASSSRGTMGSPLHF
.	TRBV4-3	TRBD2	TRBJ2-7	TGCGCCAGCAGCCAAGATCTGTCGCGGGAGGGCTCCTACGAGCAGTACTTC	CASSQDLSREGSYEQYF
.	TRBV29-1	.	TRBJ1-6	TGCAGCGTTACAAACCCACGGACAGTCCTTAATTCACCCCTCCACTTT	CSVTNPRTVLNSPLHF
.	TRBV5-1	.	TRBJ1-1	TGCGCCAGCAGCTTGAGTAGGACCATGAACACTGAAGCTTTCTTT	CASSLSRTMNTEAFF
.	TRBV27	.	TRBJ2-7	TGTGCCAGCAGTTTAGGGGCAGACGAGCAGTACTTC	CASSLGADEQYF
.	TRBV6-5	TRBD2	TRBJ2-7	TGTGCCAGCAGTTCCTCGGGAGGGAGGAACGAGCAGTACTTC	CASSSSGGRNEQYF
.	TRBV11-2	.	TRBJ2-1	TGTGCCAGCAGCGTTCCTGGGTCCATCAGAAATGAGCAGTTCTTC	CASSVPGSIRNEQFF
once	TRBV27	.	TRBJ1-1	TGTGCCAGCAGCGGAACCCAGGGGAACACTGAAGCTTTCTTT	CASSGTQGNTEAFF
.	TRBV7-2	.	TRBJ2-3	TGTGCCAGCAGCTTGACCGGGGATACGCAGTATTTT	CASSLTGDTQYF
.	TRBV28	TRBD1	TRBJ2-7	TGTGCCAGCAGTCGAGGCGACAGGGCCTACGAGCAGTACTTC	CASSRGDRAYEQYF
.	TRBV27	.	TRBJ2-3	TGTGCCAGCAGTTTGGGCACAGATACGCAGTATTTT	CASSLGTDTQYF
.	TRBV28	.	TRBJ2-1	TGTGCCAGTTCCGACTACTACAATGAGCAGTTCTTC	CASSDYYNEQFF
.	TRBV19	.	TRBJ2-3	TGTGCCAGTAGTATAGAGGGGGACTGGCGCACAGATACGCAGTATTTT	CASSIEGDWRTDTQYF
.	TRBV5-1	.	TRBJ1-1	TGCGCCAGCAGCTTGGTCGACAGGTCGGGGACTGAAGCTTTCTTT	CASSLVDRSGTEAFF
.	TRBV2	.	TRBJ2-7	TGTGCCAGCAGGGGCCGTTATGAGAAGGGACTTAACGAGCAGTACTTC	CASRGRYEKGLNEQYF
.	TRBV18	TRBD1	TRBJ2-7	TGTGCCAGCTCAGCCGGACAGGGGGACTACGAGCAGTACTTC	CASSAGQGDYEQYF
.	TRBV6-1	.	TRBJ1-2	TGTGCCAGCAGTGAGGGGGCTGGGGGCTACACCTTC	CASSEGAGGYTF
.	TRBV13	TRBD2	TRBJ2-7	TGTGCCAGCAGAGGGGAAGCGGGAGCCGTTGAGCAGTACTTC	CASRGEAGAVEQYF
.	TRBV27	.	TRBJ1-5	TGTGCCAGCAGTTTATCGGGAAGTAATCAGCCCCAGCATTTT	CASSLSGSNQPQHF
.	TRBV4-3	TRBD2	TRBJ2-2	TGCGCCAGCAGCCAAGATCCAACTTTGAAAGGACTAGCGGGAGTGAGCGGGGAGCTGTTTTTT	CASSQDPTLKGLAGVSGELFF
.	TRBV4-1	.	TRBJ2-1	TGCGCCAGCAGCCAAGATTTAGCGCCCTCATACAATGAGCAGTTCTTC	CASSQDLAPSYNEQFF
.	TRBV5-1	TRBD1	TRBJ2-2	TGCGCCAGCAGCGAGCTGGACAGGGGTTTGAGGACCGGGGAGCTGTTTTTT	CASSELDRGLRTGELFF
.	TRBV7-9	.	TRBJ2-7	TGTGCCAGCACCGGGGGAGTCTCCTACGAGCAGTACTTC	CASTGGVSYEQYF
.	TRBV2	.	TRBJ2-7	TGTGCCAGCAAGTCCGCCTACGAGCAGTACTTC	CASKSAYEQYF
.	TRBV4-1	.	TRBJ2-1	TGCGCCAGCAGCCAAGTTGGGACTCCTTACAATGAGCAGTTCTTC	CASSQVGTPYNEQFF
.	TRBV19	TRBD1	TRBJ1-1	TGTGCCAGTAGTCCTTGGACAGGGGGGTACCCTGAAGCTTTCTTT	CASSPWTGGYPEAFF
.	TRBV10-1	.	TRBJ2-7	TGCGCCAGCAGTGGGGACGGAGACCCTTCCTACGAGCAGTACTTC	CASSGDGDPSYEQYF
.	TRBV9	TRBD2	TRBJ2-3	TGTGCCAGCAGCGGCGGACTAGCGGGAGTCACAGATACGCAGTATTTT	CASSGGLAGVTDTQYF
.	TRBV6-5	.	TRBJ2-5	TGTGCCAGCAGGCCTCTAGATGCCCGGGAGACCCAGTACTTC	CASRPLDARETQYF
.	TRBV7-8	TRBD2	TRBJ2-1	TGTGCCAGCAGCTTAGCGTGGTCTAGCGGGGAGATCGGTGAGCAGTTCTTC	CASSLAWSSGEIGEQFF
.	TRBV7-9	.	TRBJ2-7	TGTGCCAGCAGCTTAGTCCGGGGGTCTTCCTACGAGCAGTACTTC	CASSLVRGSSYEQYF
.	TRBV9	.	TRBJ2-1	TGTGCCAGCAGCGTAGCCGACAAGGGGGTAAGAGATGAGCAGTTCTTC	CASSVADKGVRDEQFF
.	TRBV20-1	.	TRBJ2-7	TGCAGTGCTAGGGTGGGATACGAGCAGTACTTC	CSARVGYEQYF
.	TRBV10-1	TRBD1	TRBJ2-1	TGCGCCAGCAGTGAGTCGAACAGGGGCAATGAGCAGTTCTTC	CASSESNRGNEQFF
.	TRBV5-6	TRBD2	TRBJ2-5	TGTGCCAGCAGCTTGGAAGTAGCGGGGTGGCAAGAGACCCAGTACTTC	CASSLEVAGWQETQYF
.	TRBV7-6	TRBD1	TRBJ1-5	TGTGCCAGCAGCCGGGACAGGGGACCCAATCAGCCCCAGCATTTT	CASSRDRGPNQPQHF
.	TRBV5-8	.	TRBJ2-7	TGTGCCAGCAGCTTGAGGGACGGCTCCTACGAGCAGTACTTC	CASSLRDGSYEQYF
.	TRBV27	TRBD2	TRBJ2-3	TGTGCCAGCACCAACGGGGCTAGCGGGAGAGGCACAGATACGCAGTATTTT	CASTNGASGRGTDTQYF
.	TRBV5-1	.	TRBJ2-7	TGCGCCAGCAGCTTGGCGCAGGGACCCTCCTACGAGCAGTACTTC	CASSLAQGPSYEQYF